This T cell receptor (beta chain) was sequenced during a study of blood T cell repertoires in COVID-19. Measured with immunoSEQ multiplex PCR; TCRdb has only the in-frame clones, and not every one. The data contain hundreds of thousands of clones, 65% to 85% of them singletons. Germline V CDR1 and CDR2: LNHDA, SQIVND (reference sequence). The CDR3 is 13 residues long. V lost 5 bases to trimming and J lost 8 bases, with 14 bases between them. As for this clone: Additional DNA sequences in this sample encode the identical CDR3.

The clonotype originates from a man older than 75 with acute or convalescent COVID-19. Source material: peripheral blood. The chain employs TRBV19 and TRBJ2-3; weak D call: TRBD2 (6 bases). The CDR3 protein is CASSSRRRGTQYF. In DNA form, the CDR3 reads TGTGCCAGTAGTTCGCGGAGGCGGGGTACGCAGTATTTT.